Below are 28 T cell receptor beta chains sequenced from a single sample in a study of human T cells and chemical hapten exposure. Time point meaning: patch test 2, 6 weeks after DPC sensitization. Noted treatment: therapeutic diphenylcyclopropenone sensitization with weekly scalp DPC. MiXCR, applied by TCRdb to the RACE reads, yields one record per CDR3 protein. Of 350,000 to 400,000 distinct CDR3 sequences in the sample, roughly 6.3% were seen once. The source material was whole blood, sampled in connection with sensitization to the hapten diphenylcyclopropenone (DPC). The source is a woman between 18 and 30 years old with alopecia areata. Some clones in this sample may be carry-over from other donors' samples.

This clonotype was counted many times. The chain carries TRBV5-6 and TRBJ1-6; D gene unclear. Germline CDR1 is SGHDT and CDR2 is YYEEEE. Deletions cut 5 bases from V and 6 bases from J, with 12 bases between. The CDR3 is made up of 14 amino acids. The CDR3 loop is CASSRWVLNSPLHF. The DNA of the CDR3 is TGTGCCAGCAGTCGCTGGGTACTTAATTCACCCCTCCACTTT.

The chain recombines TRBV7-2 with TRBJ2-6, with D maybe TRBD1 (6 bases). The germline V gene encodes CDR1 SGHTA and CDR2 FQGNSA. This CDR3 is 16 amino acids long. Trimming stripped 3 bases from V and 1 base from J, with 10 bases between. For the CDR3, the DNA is TGTGCCAGCAGCTTCCATACAGGGTCTGGGGCCAACGTCCTGACTTTC. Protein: CASSFHTGSGANVLTF.

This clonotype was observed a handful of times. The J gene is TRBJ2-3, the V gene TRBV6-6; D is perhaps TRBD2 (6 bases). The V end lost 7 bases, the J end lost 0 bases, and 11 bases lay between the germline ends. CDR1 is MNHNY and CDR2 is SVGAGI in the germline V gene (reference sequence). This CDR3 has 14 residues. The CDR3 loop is CASTLAASTDTQYF. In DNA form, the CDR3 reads TGTGCCAGCACCTTAGCGGCTAGCACAGATACGCAGTATTTT.

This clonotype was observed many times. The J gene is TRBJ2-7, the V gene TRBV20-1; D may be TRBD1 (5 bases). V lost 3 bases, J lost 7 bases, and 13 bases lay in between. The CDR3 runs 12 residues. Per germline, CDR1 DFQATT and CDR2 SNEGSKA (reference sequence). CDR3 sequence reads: CSARSGLKEQYF. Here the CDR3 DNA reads TGCAGTGCTAGGTCAGGGCTAAAAGAGCAGTACTTC.

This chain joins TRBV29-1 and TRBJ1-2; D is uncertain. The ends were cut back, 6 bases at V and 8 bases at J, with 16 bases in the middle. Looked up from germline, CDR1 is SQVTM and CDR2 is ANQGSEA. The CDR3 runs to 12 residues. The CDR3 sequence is CSVSDSVRGYTF. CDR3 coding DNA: TGCAGCGTATCGGACTCTGTTAGAGGCTACACCTTC.

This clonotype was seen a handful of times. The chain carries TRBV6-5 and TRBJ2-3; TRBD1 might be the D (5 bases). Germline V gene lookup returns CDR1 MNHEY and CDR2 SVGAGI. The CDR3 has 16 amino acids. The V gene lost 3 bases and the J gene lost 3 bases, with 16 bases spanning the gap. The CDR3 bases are TGTGCCAGCAGTTATTCCTACAGGTTTGGAACAGATACGCAGTATTTT. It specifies CASSYSYRFGTDTQYF.

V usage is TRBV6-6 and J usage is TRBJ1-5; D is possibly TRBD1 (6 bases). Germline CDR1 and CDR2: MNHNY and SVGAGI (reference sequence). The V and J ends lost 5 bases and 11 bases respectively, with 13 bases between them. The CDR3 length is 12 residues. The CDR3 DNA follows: TGTGCCAGCAGTCCGGGGGGGCGGGCCCAGCATTTT. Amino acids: CASSPGGRAQHF.

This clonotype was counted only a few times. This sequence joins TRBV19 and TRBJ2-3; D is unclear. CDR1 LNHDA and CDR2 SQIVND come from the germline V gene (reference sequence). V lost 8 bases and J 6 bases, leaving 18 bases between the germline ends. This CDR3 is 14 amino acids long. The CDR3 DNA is TGTGCCAGTTCGACTTCCTCGGATGGCGATACGCAGTATTTT. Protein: CASSTSSDGDTQYF.

The CDR3: CSARDTGGEDNEQFF. The CDR3 bases are TGCAGTGCTAGAGACACGGGGGGCGAGGACAATGAGCAGTTCTTC. The V and J genes are TRBV20-1 and TRBJ2-1; weak D call: TRBD2 (7 bases). The CDR3 length is 15 residues. V lost 0 bases to trimming and J lost 5 bases, with 14 bases between them. Per the germline V gene, CDR1 is DFQATT and CDR2 is SNEGSKA (reference sequence).

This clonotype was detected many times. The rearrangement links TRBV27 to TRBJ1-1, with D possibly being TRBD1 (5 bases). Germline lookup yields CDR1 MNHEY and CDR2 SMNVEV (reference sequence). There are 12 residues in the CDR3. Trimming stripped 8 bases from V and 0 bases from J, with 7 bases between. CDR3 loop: CASGHMNTEAFF. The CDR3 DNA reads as TGTGCCAGCGGACACATGAACACTGAAGCTTTCTTT.

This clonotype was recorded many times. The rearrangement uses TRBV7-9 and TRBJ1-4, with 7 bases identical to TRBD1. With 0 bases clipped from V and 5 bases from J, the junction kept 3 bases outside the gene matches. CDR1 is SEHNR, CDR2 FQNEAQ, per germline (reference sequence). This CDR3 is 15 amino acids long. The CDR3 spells CASSLAMTGNEKLFF. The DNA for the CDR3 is TGTGCCAGCAGCTTAGCAATGACAGGGAATGAAAAACTGTTTTTT.

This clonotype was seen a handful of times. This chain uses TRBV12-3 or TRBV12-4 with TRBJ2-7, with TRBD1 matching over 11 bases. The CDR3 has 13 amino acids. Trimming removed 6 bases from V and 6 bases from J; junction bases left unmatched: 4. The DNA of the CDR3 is TGTGCCAGCAGGGCCGGGACAGGGGGCGAGCAGTACTTC. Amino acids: CASRAGTGGEQYF.

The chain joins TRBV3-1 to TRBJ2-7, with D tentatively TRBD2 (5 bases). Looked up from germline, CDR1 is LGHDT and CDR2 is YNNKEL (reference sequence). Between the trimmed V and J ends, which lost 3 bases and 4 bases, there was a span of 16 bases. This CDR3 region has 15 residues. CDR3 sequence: CASSQDGLSNYEQYF. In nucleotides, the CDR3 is TGTGCCAGCAGCCAGGACGGACTGTCGAATTACGAGCAGTACTTC.

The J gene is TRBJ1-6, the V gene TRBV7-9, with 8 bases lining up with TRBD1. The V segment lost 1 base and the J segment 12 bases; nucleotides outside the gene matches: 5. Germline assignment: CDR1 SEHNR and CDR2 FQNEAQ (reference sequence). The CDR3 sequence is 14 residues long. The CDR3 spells CASSLETGAQPLHF. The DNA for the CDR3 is TGTGCCAGCAGCTTAGAGACAGGGGCACAACCCCTCCACTTT. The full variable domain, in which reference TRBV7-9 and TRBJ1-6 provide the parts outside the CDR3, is DTGVSQNPRHKITKRGQNVTFRCDPISEHNRLYWYRQTLGQGPEFLTYFQNEAQLEKSRLLSDRFSAERPKGSFSTLEIQRTEQGDSAMYLCASSLETGAQPLHFGNGTRLTVT.

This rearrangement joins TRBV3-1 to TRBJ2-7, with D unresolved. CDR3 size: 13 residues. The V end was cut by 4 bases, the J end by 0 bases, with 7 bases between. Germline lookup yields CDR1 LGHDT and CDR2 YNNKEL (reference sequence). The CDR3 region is CASSLKSSYEQYF. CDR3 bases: TGTGCCAGCAGCCTTAAGAGCTCCTACGAGCAGTACTTC.

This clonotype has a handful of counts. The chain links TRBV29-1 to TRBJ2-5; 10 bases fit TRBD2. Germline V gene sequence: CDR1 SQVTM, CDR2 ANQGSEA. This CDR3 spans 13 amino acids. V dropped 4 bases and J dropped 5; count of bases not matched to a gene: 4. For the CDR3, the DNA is TGCAGCGTTGTCCTAGCGGGGGAGGAGACCCAGTACTTC. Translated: CSVVLAGEETQYF. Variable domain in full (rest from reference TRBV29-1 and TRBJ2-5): SAVISQKPSRDICQRGTSLTIQCQVDSQVTMMFWYRQQPGQSLTLIATANQGSEATYESGFVIDKFPISRPNLTFSTLTVSNMSPEDSSIYLCSVVLAGEETQYFGPGTRLLVL.

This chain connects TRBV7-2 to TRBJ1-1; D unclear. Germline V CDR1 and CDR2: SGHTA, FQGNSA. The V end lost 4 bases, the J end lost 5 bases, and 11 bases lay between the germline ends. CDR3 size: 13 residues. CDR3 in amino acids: CASSSNPGTEAFF. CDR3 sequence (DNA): TGTGCCAGCAGCTCGAACCCGGGGACTGAAGCTTTCTTT.

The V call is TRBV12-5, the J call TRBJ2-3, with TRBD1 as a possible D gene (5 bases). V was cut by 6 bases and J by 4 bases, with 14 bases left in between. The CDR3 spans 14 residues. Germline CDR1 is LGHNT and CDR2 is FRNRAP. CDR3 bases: TGTGCTAGTGGCGGGCAGGGCTTGGCAGATACGCAGTATTTT. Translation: CASGGQGLADTQYF.

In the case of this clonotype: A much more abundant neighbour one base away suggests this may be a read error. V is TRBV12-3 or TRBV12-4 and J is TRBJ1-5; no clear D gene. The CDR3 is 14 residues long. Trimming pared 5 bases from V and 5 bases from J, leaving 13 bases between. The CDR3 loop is CASSRGRRDQPQHF. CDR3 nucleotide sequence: TGTGCCAGCAGTCGGGGTAGGAGGGATCAGCCCCAGCATTTT.

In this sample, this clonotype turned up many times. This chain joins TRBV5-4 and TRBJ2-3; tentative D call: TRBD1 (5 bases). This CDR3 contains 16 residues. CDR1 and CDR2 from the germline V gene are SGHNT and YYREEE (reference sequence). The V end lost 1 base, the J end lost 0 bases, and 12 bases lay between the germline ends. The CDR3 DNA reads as TGTGCCAGCAGCTTGAATCCAGGGATCAGCACAGATACGCAGTATTTT. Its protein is CASSLNPGISTDTQYF. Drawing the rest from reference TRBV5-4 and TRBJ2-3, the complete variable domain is ETGVTQSPTHLIKTRGQQVTLRCSSQSGHNTVSWYQQALGQGPQFIFQYYREEENGRGNFPPRFSGLQFPNYSSELNVNALELDDSALYLCASSLNPGISTDTQYFGPGTRLTVL.

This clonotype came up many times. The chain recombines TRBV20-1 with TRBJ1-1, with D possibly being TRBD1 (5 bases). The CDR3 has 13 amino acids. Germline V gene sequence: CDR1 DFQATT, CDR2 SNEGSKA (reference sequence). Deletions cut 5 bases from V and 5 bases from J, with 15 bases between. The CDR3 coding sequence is TGCAGTGCTCGGGACTTCGGAAATACTGAAGCTTTCTTT. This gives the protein CSARDFGNTEAFF.

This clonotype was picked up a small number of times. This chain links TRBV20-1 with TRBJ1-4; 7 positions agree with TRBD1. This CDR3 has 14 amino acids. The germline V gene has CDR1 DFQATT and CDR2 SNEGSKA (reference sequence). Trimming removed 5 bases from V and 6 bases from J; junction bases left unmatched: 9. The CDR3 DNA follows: TGCAGTGCTCCCCCGACAGGGAGAGATGAAAAACTGTTTTTT. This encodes CSAPPTGRDEKLFF.

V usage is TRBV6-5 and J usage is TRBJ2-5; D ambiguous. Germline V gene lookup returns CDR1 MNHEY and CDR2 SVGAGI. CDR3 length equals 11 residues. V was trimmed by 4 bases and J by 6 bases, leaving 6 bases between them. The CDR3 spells CASSSIKTQYF. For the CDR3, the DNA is TGTGCCAGCAGTTCCATAAAGACCCAGTACTTC.

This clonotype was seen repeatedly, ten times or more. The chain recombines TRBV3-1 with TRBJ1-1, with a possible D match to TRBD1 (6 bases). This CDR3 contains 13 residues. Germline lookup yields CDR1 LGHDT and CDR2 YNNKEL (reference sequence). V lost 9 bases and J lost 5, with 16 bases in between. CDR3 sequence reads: CASRPGARTEAFF. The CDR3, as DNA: TGTGCCAGTAGGCCAGGGGCGCGAACTGAAGCTTTCTTT.

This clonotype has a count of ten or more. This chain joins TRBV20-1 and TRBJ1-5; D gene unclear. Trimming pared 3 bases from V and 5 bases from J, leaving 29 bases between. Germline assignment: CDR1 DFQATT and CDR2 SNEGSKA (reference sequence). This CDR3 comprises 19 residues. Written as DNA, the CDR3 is TGCAGTGCTAGTGATGCCTCCACCTCACGGAGGGTTCTTGATCAGCCCCAGCATTTT. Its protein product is CSASDASTSRRVLDQPQHF.

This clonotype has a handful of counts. CDR3 sequence reads: CASSQVEALSGNTIYF. The CDR3 DNA reads as TGCGCCAGCAGCCAAGTGGAGGCCCTTTCTGGAAACACCATATATTTT. V is TRBV4-1 and J is TRBJ1-3; no definite D call. CDR3 size: 16 residues. Trimming took 1 base from V and 1 from J, leaving 11 bases between them. Germline V gives CDR1 MGHRA, CDR2 YSYEKL.

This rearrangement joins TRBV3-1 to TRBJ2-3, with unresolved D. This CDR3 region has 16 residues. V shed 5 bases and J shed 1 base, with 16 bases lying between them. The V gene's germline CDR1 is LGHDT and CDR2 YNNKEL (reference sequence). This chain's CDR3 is CASSSRTPGGTDTQYF. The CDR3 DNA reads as TGTGCCAGCAGCTCTCGTACCCCCGGAGGCACAGATACGCAGTATTTT.

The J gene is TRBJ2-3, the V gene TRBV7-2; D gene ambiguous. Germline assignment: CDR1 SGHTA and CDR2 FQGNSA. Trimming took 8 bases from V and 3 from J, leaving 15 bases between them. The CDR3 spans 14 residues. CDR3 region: CASGPDGPTDTQYF. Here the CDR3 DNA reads TGTGCCAGCGGACCCGACGGGCCGACAGATACGCAGTATTTT. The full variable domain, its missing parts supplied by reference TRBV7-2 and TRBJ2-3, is GAGVSQSPSNKVTEKGKDVELRCDPISGHTALYWYRQSLGQGLEFLIYFQGNSAPDKSGLPSDRFSAERTGGSVSTLTIQRTQQEDSAVYLCASGPDGPTDTQYFGPGTRLTVL.